What follows are 32 T cell receptor beta chains derived from one specimen sequenced in a study of control samples from healthy donors and cancer patients (dated by TCRdb to the early 2020s). Receptors were amplified or captured by the immunoSEQ multiplex PCR assay. Imported from immuneACCESS, the table was reduced by TCRdb to in-frame sequences with V and J called. These copies leave out some clones; in studies compared against another copy, an unresolved V gene accounts for under half, and the cause of the remainder is not known. For this sample there are tens of thousands of clones; 91% appear just once. The top ten constitute about 0.92% of the sample. Sequencing was done on a sample of blood. The receptors stem from a woman aged 25 to 45 in good health.

V is TRBV5-1 and J is TRBJ2-3; TRBD1 aligns across 8 bases. The junction had 14 bases not matched to a gene; V was cut back by 5 bases and J by 9 bases. The CDR3 length is 15 residues. Germline CDR1 and CDR2: SGHRS and YFSETQ. CDR3 in amino acids: CASRATGESQGTQYF. The CDR3 bases are TGCGCCAGCAGGGCGACAGGGGAATCACAGGGGACGCAGTATTTT.

The chain links TRBV3-1 (or the pseudogene TRBV3-2) to TRBJ2-7; possibly TRBD1 for D (5 bases). The CDR3 totals 14 residues. Germline V gene sequence: CDR1 LGHDT, CDR2 YNNKEL (reference sequence). The V end was cut by 0 bases, the J end by 6 bases, with 12 bases between. The CDR3 DNA sequence: TGTGCCAGCAGCCAAGATCCAGGGTTCTCCGAGCAGTACTTC. It codes for CASSQDPGFSEQYF.

With respect to this clone: Other DNA sequences in this specimen translate into the identical CDR3. The chain recombines TRBV30 with TRBJ1-4; 8 bases line up with TRBD1. The germline V gene has CDR1 GTSNPN and CDR2 SVGIG (reference sequence). CDR3 length equals 14 residues. Unmatched junction bases numbered 1, after V lost 4 bases and J lost 0 bases. The CDR3 DNA sequence: TGTGCCTGGAACAGGGGGTCAACTAATGAAAAACTGTTTTTT. This encodes CAWNRGSTNEKLFF.

This chain links TRBV28 with TRBJ1-1, with TRBD1 identical over 10 bases. The V segment lost 5 bases and the J segment 4 bases; nucleotides outside the gene matches: 4. From germline, CDR1 is MDHEN and CDR2 SYDVKM. CDR3 size: 14 residues. CDR3 sequence: CASSQRQGATEAFF. The CDR3 DNA follows: TGTGCCAGCAGTCAACGACAGGGGGCCACTGAAGCTTTCTTT. Variable domain in full (rest from reference TRBV28 and TRBJ1-1): DVKVTQSSRYLVKRTGEKVFLECVQDMDHENMFWYRQDPGLGLRLIYFSYDVKMKEKGDIPEGYSVSREKKERFSLILESASTNQTSMYLCASSQRQGATEAFFGQGTRLTVV.

The rearrangement links TRBV6-6 to TRBJ2-1; 10 bases agree with TRBD2. The CDR3 is made up of 16 amino acids. Germline assignment: CDR1 MNHNY and CDR2 SVGAGI (reference sequence). Trimming took 6 bases from V and 6 from J; bases not matched to a gene: 11. This chain's CDR3 is CASSRPAGGPLNEQFF. CDR3 DNA: TGTGCCAGCAGCCGGCCAGCGGGGGGGCCCCTCAATGAGCAGTTCTTC.

V usage is TRBV7-9 and J usage is TRBJ1-4; 7 bases are a match to TRBD1. V shed 1 base, J shed 7 bases, and the junction held 0 bases outside the gene matches. The CDR3 consists of 13 residues. Germline CDR1 is SEHNR and CDR2 is FQNEAQ (reference sequence). CDR3 protein: CASSLGQGEKLFF. CDR3 DNA: TGTGCCAGCAGCTTAGGACAGGGTGAAAAACTGTTTTTT.

The chain combines TRBV2 with TRBJ2-3, with D possibly being TRBD2 (6 bases). Germline CDR1 is SNHLY and CDR2 is FYNNEI. The CDR3 runs to 16 residues. The V end lost 8 bases, the J end lost 2 bases, and 20 bases lay between the germline ends. The CDR3 here is CASLLGGRSYTDTQYF. CDR3 nucleotide sequence: TGTGCCAGCCTCCTCGGAGGGCGGTCTTACACAGATACGCAGTATTTT.

This chain uses TRBV28 with TRBJ1-2; 7 nucleotides match TRBD1. Trimming took 4 bases from V and 3 from J; bases not matched to a gene: 8. Germline CDR1 reads MDHEN; CDR2 reads SYDVKM. CDR3 size: 15 residues. CDR3: CASSSPGQRDYGYTF. The CDR3 region has the DNA TGTGCCAGCAGTTCCCCGGGACAGCGGGACTATGGCTACACCTTC.

DNA for the CDR3: TGCAGCGTTCCATTGGACAGGAGCTACGAGCAGTACTTC. Translation gives CSVPLDRSYEQYF. The rearrangement joins TRBV29-1 to TRBJ2-7; TRBD1 aligns across 7 bases. This CDR3 is 13 amino acids long. Trimming removed 5 bases from V and 3 bases from J; junction bases left unmatched: 7. The germline CDR1 and CDR2 sequences are SQVTM and ANQGSEA.

The rearrangement links TRBV29-1 to TRBJ2-7; tentatively, D is TRBD2 (5 bases). CDR3 length: 11 residues. The germline CDR1 and CDR2 sequences are SQVTM and ANQGSEA. Trimming took 3 bases from V and 5 from J, leaving 8 bases between them. The CDR3 DNA reads as TGCAGCGTTGAGCCCGGGAACGAGCAGTACTTC. Translated, it gives CSVEPGNEQYF.

The chain links TRBV27 to TRBJ2-3, with D unclear. Germline V gene data show CDR1 as MNHEY and CDR2 as SMNVEV (reference sequence). V was shortened by 3 bases and J by 6 bases, with 10 bases between the two germline ends. This CDR3 spans 13 amino acids. CDR3 bases: TGTGCCAGCAGTTTCCTTGACCGGGATACGCAGTATTTT. It encodes CASSFLDRDTQYF.

The genes are TRBV5-5 and TRBJ1-2, with a tentative D call TRBD1 (5 bases). Trimming shortened V by 0 bases and J by 3 bases, and 12 bases separated the two germline ends. CDR1 is SGHKS, CDR2 YYEKEE, per germline (reference sequence). The CDR3 loop spans 15 amino acids. The CDR3 sequence is CASSLVWGLDYGYTF. The CDR3, as DNA: TGTGCCAGCAGCTTGGTATGGGGGTTGGACTATGGCTACACCTTC.

V is TRBV19 and J is TRBJ1-1; D not resolved. CDR1 LNHDA and CDR2 SQIVND come from the germline V gene (reference sequence). The CDR3 sequence is 16 residues long. The V end lost 5 bases, the J end lost 1 base, and 17 bases lay between the germline ends. This chain's CDR3 is CASSGATLLTNTEAFF. The CDR3 coding sequence is TGTGCCAGTAGTGGAGCGACCCTTCTGACGAACACTGAAGCTTTCTTT.

This clone was counted between two and nine times. The chain links TRBV13 to TRBJ2-7; 10 nucleotides line up with TRBD1. Germline CDR1 is PRHDT and CDR2 is FYEKMQ (reference sequence). Unmatched junction bases numbered 7, after V lost 1 base and J lost 7 bases. CDR3 length: 15 amino acids. The CDR3, as DNA: TGTGCCAGCAGCTTAGAGGGACAGGGGTCGTGGGAGCAGTACTTC. It is translated as CASSLEGQGSWEQYF.

CDR3 residues: CASSFWGRNNSPLHF. The CDR3 DNA sequence: TGTGCCAGCAGCTTCTGGGGCAGAAATAATTCACCCCTCCACTTT. This sequence joins TRBV7-2 and TRBJ1-6; TRBD1 might be the D (5 bases). Germline V lookup: CDR1 SGHTA, CDR2 FQGNSA. The CDR3 is 15 amino acids. The V end was cut by 3 bases, the J end by 5 bases, with 11 bases between. Combining the CDR3 with reference TRBV7-2 and TRBJ1-6 gives the whole variable domain GAGVSQSPSNKVTEKGKDVELRCDPISGHTALYWYRQSLGQGLEFLIYFQGNSAPDKSGLPSDRFSAERTGGSVSTLTIQRTQQEDSAVYLCASSFWGRNNSPLHFGNGTRLTVT.

The chain couples TRBV24-1 to TRBJ1-1; 7 positions agree with TRBD1. Germline trimming cut 1 base from V and 12 bases from J; bases unmatched to any gene: 7. The CDR3 sequence is 13 residues long. Germline assignment: CDR1 KGHDR and CDR2 SFDVKD. The CDR3 DNA reads TGTGCCACCAGTGATTTTGAGGGGGCTCGGTCTTTCTTT. Its protein is CATSDFEGARSFF.

V and J are TRBV5-4 and TRBJ2-3; D is uncertain. Germline V gene data show CDR1 as SGHNT and CDR2 as YYREEE (reference sequence). V lost 2 bases, J lost 2 bases, and 15 bases lay in between. The CDR3 has 16 amino acids. DNA of the CDR3: TGTGCCAGCAGCTTCAAGTGGGGTGTTGACACAGATACGCAGTATTTT. Protein: CASSFKWGVDTDTQYF.

The V and J genes are TRBV9 and TRBJ1-3, with 9 bases matching TRBD1. Germline V gene data show CDR1 as SGDLS and CDR2 as YYNGEE. V lost 2 bases to trimming and J lost 3 bases; unmatched junction nucleotides: 3. The CDR3 covers 15 residues. CDR3 protein: CASSVGDRDGNTIYF. DNA of the CDR3: TGTGCCAGCAGCGTGGGGGACAGGGATGGAAACACCATATATTTT. Complete variable domain (other parts from reference TRBV9 and TRBJ1-3): DSGVTQTPKHLITATGQRVTLRCSPRSGDLSVYWYQQSLDQGLQFLIQYYNGEERAKGNILERFSAQQFPDLHSELNLSSLELGDSALYFCASSVGDRDGNTIYFGEGSWLTVV.

The V and J genes are TRBV27 and TRBJ1-1, with D maybe TRBD1 (5 bases). Germline V gives CDR1 MNHEY, CDR2 SMNVEV (reference sequence). This CDR3 has 13 amino acids. Trimming took 6 bases from V and 4 from J, leaving 12 bases between them. The CDR3 bases are TGTGCCAGCAGCTCGAGGGGTAGCACTGAAGCTTTCTTT. This encodes CASSSRGSTEAFF.

V gene TRBV27 combines with J gene TRBJ2-4; a possible D gene is TRBD2 (7 bases). This CDR3 contains 16 residues. Per the germline V gene, CDR1 is MNHEY and CDR2 is SMNVEV (reference sequence). The V end lost 5 bases, the J end lost 0 bases, and 14 bases lay between the germline ends. The CDR3 is CASSLTRGAAKNIQYF. The DNA of the CDR3 is TGTGCCAGCAGTCTCACCCGGGGGGCAGCCAAAAACATTCAGTACTTC.

The V call is TRBV28, the J call TRBJ2-3; 10 nucleotides agree with TRBD1. This CDR3 is built from 14 residues. The germline V gene has CDR1 MDHEN and CDR2 SYDVKM. J lost 4 bases, V lost 2 bases, and 0 bases had no gene match. CDR3 in amino acids: CASSLGTGADTQYF. The CDR3 nucleotides read TGTGCCAGCAGTTTAGGGACAGGGGCAGATACGCAGTATTTT.

The rearrangement links TRBV6-6 to TRBJ1-1; D call uncertain. Germline V gene sequence: CDR1 MNHNY, CDR2 SVGAGI (reference sequence). The CDR3 is made up of 14 amino acids. The ends were cut back, 0 bases at V and 2 bases at J, with 7 bases in the middle. In nucleotides, the CDR3 is TGTGCCAGCAGTTACTCGAGATTCAACACTGAAGCTTTCTTT. Protein product: CASSYSRFNTEAFF.

The rearrangement links TRBV2 to TRBJ2-7; D unclear. CDR3 length: 13 amino acids. V was clipped by 6 bases and J by 5 bases, with 14 bases between them. Germline CDR1 and CDR2: SNHLY and FYNNEI. CDR3 nucleotide sequence: TGTGCCAGCAGCAGCGTGATGGGGAACGAGCAGTACTTC. This encodes CASSSVMGNEQYF.

The chain is built from TRBV7-9 and TRBJ2-7; D is undetermined. Germline assignment: CDR1 SEHNR and CDR2 FQNEAQ (reference sequence). The CDR3 spans 11 residues. V lost 5 bases, J lost 5 bases, and 7 bases lay in between. In DNA, the CDR3 is TGTGCCAGCAGCCATTCAAACGAGCAGTACTTC. Translating it yields CASSHSNEQYF.

In this sample, this clone turned up once. J is TRBJ1-1 and V is TRBV2; D is undetermined. V shed 4 bases and J shed 3 bases, with 15 bases lying between them. Germline values: CDR1 SNHLY, CDR2 FYNNEI. The CDR3 contains 15 residues. The CDR3 loop is CASSAITGSDTEAFF. CDR3 DNA: TGTGCCAGCAGTGCTATCACGGGTAGCGACACTGAAGCTTTCTTT.

This chain joins TRBV9 and TRBJ1-2; TRBD1 is a possible D gene (6 bases). V lost 3 bases, J lost 11 bases, and 29 bases lay in between. CDR3 length equals 17 residues. The germline CDR1 and CDR2 sequences are SGDLS and YYNGEE. This chain's CDR3 is CASSDRDTGPSLSGYTF. The DNA of the CDR3 is TGTGCCAGCAGCGATAGGGACACTGGGCCAAGCCTAAGTGGGTACACCTTC.

The chain recombines TRBV19 with TRBJ2-5; 7 bases are shared with TRBD2. Trimming removed 7 bases from V and 5 bases from J; junction bases left unmatched: 7. The CDR3 runs 13 residues. Looked up from germline, CDR1 is LNHDA and CDR2 is SQIVND (reference sequence). In DNA, the CDR3 is TGTGCCAGTACCCCCCGGGGAGGGGAGACCCAGTACTTC. It translates to CASTPRGGETQYF.

J is TRBJ2-2 and V is TRBV5-1, with 9 nucleotides matching TRBD2. V trimming: 7 bases; J trimming: 3 bases; junction bases outside the gene matches: 7. Germline values: CDR1 SGHRS, CDR2 YFSETQ. The CDR3 is 15 residues long. The CDR3 spells CASALRLADTGELFF. The CDR3 DNA reads TGCGCCAGCGCCCTAAGACTAGCGGACACCGGGGAGCTGTTTTTT.

V and J are TRBV30 and TRBJ2-7; D is tentatively TRBD1 or TRBD2 (5 bases each). The CDR3 sequence is 15 residues long. Germline CDR1 is GTSNPN and CDR2 is SVGIG (reference sequence). With 0 bases removed from V and 4 bases from J, the gap between germline ends came to 16 bases. Here the CDR3 DNA reads TGTGCCTGGAGTGTACGGGGACCCGTTTGGTACGAGCAGTACTTC. Protein product: CAWSVRGPVWYEQYF.

The chain has TRBV9 and TRBJ2-1, with D maybe TRBD1 (5 bases). CDR1 SGDLS and CDR2 YYNGEE come from the germline V gene. Trimming removed 1 base from V and 7 bases from J, with 15 bases in between. This CDR3 spans 15 amino acids. This chain's CDR3 is CASSVTGRVMNEQFF. The DNA of the CDR3 is TGTGCCAGCAGCGTAACCGGCAGGGTTATGAATGAGCAGTTCTTC.

V is TRBV20-1 and J is TRBJ2-1; D remains unclear. Per germline, CDR1 DFQATT and CDR2 SNEGSKA (reference sequence). Trimming pared 3 bases from V and 5 bases from J, leaving 5 bases between. The CDR3 is 11 amino acids. The CDR3 nucleotides read TGCAGTGCTAGTAGGGACAATGAGCAGTTCTTC. Translation: CSASRDNEQFF.

The rearrangement links TRBV6-5 to TRBJ1-2; the match to TRBD1 covers 8 bases. Germline lookup yields CDR1 MNHEY and CDR2 SVGAGI. V shed 6 bases and J 4 bases; nucleotides not matched to a gene: 7. The CDR3 covers 14 residues. CDR3 protein: CASRTRGQVYGYTF. The CDR3 bases are TGTGCCAGCAGAACTAGGGGACAGGTCTATGGCTACACCTTC.